This T cell receptor beta chain was identified during a study of beta chain features in type 1 diabetes. Study context: On cell yields, gender and age, patients and healthy donors were similar.

On this clone itself: Its antigen is undetermined.

The germline V gene encodes CDR1 SGHVS and CDR2 FQNEAQ. Trimming left V 3 bases short and J 0 bases short, with 8 bases between. This CDR3 comprises 14 residues. Cells sorted by CD45RO/CCR7/CD25/CD127/CD95/CD27 comprised CD4+ naive, central memory, regulatory and stem cell-like memory cells. Study-level findings and limits: PCR might show a preference for shorter templates, equally across patients and controls. Relative to healthy donors, patients appeared to have naive, central memory and Treg TCRB repertoires that were more similar.

All of the isolated RNA was reverse transcribed, so expressed TCRB transcripts were sequenced. The table came from immunoSEQ multiplex PCR; TCRdb's copy has only in-frame clones and leaves some out. Of hundreds of thousands of clones listed, around a sixth were seen once; the top ten hold approximately 0.087%. This clonotype originated in a man younger than 35 in good health. This rearrangement joins TRBV7-8 to TRBJ1-1, with no clear D. Sequences were obtained from naive CD4+ T cells from blood. This CDR3 reads CASSFQVMNTEAFF. The CDR3 DNA reads as TGTGCCAGCAGCTTCCAGGTGATGAACACTGAAGCTTTCTTT.